These T cell receptor beta chains were read from a single sample in a study of T cell repertoires in cytomegalovirus infection. One entry per CDR3 protein, called by TCRdb with MiXCR from the reads. The table records around 71,000 distinct CDR3 sequences, 20% of them present only once. These receptors lack a known antigen. The sample consisted of CD8+ T cells from cultured PBMCs, taken from culture after CMV antigen stimulation. The origin of the receptors is a human donor in good health (CMV status not recorded). Some clones in this sample may be carry-over from other donors' samples. Each CDR3 is given with its conserved first and last residue. A D gene is named only where the DNA matches it firmly. Rows give clone size only sometimes, using once, few, many, or a class for an expanded clone.

>.|TRBV7-6|.|TRBJ2-3
TGTGCCAGCAGCTTAAGGGGCGCGACAGATACGCAGTATTTT
CASSLRGATDTQYF
>many|TRBV7-2|.|TRBJ1-1
TGTGCCAGCAGCTTAGCGGCAGCGAACACTGAAGCTTTCTTT
CASSLAAANTEAFF
>few|TRBV28|TRBD1|TRBJ2-4
TGTGCCAGCAGTAAGGGGACAGGGGGCTTTTCCAAAAACATTCAGTACTTC
CASSKGTGGFSKNIQYF
>few|TRBV6-1|.|TRBJ1-1
TGTGCCACCCGAGTGCCGGTGAACACTGAAGCTTTCTTT
CATRVPVNTEAFF
>few|TRBV27|TRBD2|TRBJ2-1
TGTGCCAGCAGTTTAAGCGGGGCCATTGGGGATGAGCAGTTCTTC
CASSLSGAIGDEQFF
>.|TRBV7-7|.|TRBJ2-3
TGTGCTAGCAGCTTAGGGACGGGGAATACGCAGTATTTT
CASSLGTGNTQYF
>once|TRBV7-6|.|TRBJ1-1
TGTGCCAGCAGCCAAAGTTCCAGGGACACTGAAGCTTTCTTT
CASSQSSRDTEAFF
>.|TRBV11-2|.|TRBJ1-5
TGTGCCAGCAGCTTCGATGCGACAGGAAGAAATCAGCCCCAGCATTTT
CASSFDATGRNQPQHF
>large|TRBV7-9|.|TRBJ1-6
TGTGCCAGCAGCTTACACGACAGAGGACTGGGCTCACCCCTCCACTTT
CASSLHDRGLGSPLHF
>.|TRBV5-6|.|TRBJ1-2
TGTGCCAGCAGCTTGGGAGGACAGCTCCTCTATGGCTACACCTTC
CASSLGGQLLYGYTF
>few|TRBV5-6|.|TRBJ2-3
TGTACCAGCAGCGGTGGGTTCAGCACAGATACGCAGTATTTT
CTSSGGFSTDTQYF
>many|TRBV24-1|.|TRBJ2-2
TGTGCCACCAGGGGCGAAGACCCCGGGGAGCTGTTTTTT
CATRGEDPGELFF
>.|TRBV27|.|TRBJ2-2
TGTGCCAGCAGTTTATCGAACAGGGCGAACACCGGGGAGCTGTTTTTT
CASSLSNRANTGELFF
>few|TRBV7-8|TRBD1|TRBJ2-7
TGTGCCAGCAGCTTTGGGACAGCCCACTACGAGCAGTACTTC
CASSFGTAHYEQYF
>few|TRBV7-9|.|TRBJ2-3
TGTGCCAGCAGGGGTAATGAGGCCAGCACAGATACGCAGTATTTT
CASRGNEASTDTQYF
>few|TRBV7-9|.|TRBJ1-1
TGTGCCAGCAGCCGGGGCCCTGAAGCTTTCTTT
CASSRGPEAFF
>.|TRBV6-2/TRBV6-3|TRBD1|TRBJ1-2
TGTGCCAGCAGTGCCACTTGGACAGGGAACTATGGCTACACCTTC
CASSATWTGNYGYTF
>.|TRBV5-4|.|TRBJ2-7
TGTGCCAGCAGCTTGGAGACGGCTATCTACGAGCAGTACTTC
CASSLETAIYEQYF
>few|TRBV7-9|.|TRBJ1-2
TGTGCCAGCAGCTTAGTAGGCACCGCTTATGGCTACACCTTC
CASSLVGTAYGYTF
>few|TRBV2|.|TRBJ1-5
TGTGCCAGCAGTCCCAGTTCTAGAGGGTACAATCAGCCCCAGCATTTT
CASSPSSRGYNQPQHF
>.|TRBV20-1|TRBD2|TRBJ2-1
TGCAGTGCAAAATTAGCGGGGAGAGGTGATGAGCAGTTCTTC
CSAKLAGRGDEQFF
>.|TRBV5-6|.|TRBJ1-1
TGTGCCAGCAGCTTGACCGGGGTCGCTGAAGCTTTCTTT
CASSLTGVAEAFF
>many|TRBV20-1|TRBD2|TRBJ2-1
TGCAGTGCTAGGCCCCTAGCGGGGAACTACAATGAGCAGTTCTTC
CSARPLAGNYNEQFF
>.|TRBV12-3/TRBV12-4|TRBD1|TRBJ2-3
TGTGCCAGCAGTCCCTGGGACAGGATCCCAGATACGCAGTATTTT
CASSPWDRIPDTQYF
>.|TRBV13|.|TRBJ1-1
TGTGCCAGCAGGATCTCGGGGGGCCTCACTGAAGCTTTCTTT
CASRISGGLTEAFF
>.|TRBV7-2|TRBD1|TRBJ2-7
TGTGCCAGCAGTGGGGGACAGGGATTCCACGAGCAGTACTTC
CASSGGQGFHEQYF
>.|TRBV6-6|TRBD2|TRBJ2-7
TGTGCCAGTTTTAGCGGGGGGATCTACGAGCAGTACTTC
CASFSGGIYEQYF
>.|TRBV5-1|TRBD2|TRBJ2-7
TGCGCCAGCAGCGATGTTGTGGGACTAAGATACTACGAGCAGCACTTC
CASSDVVGLRYYEQHF
>.|TRBV7-2|TRBD2|TRBJ2-1
TGTGCCAGCAGCCACCGACTAGCAGCACCAAACAATGAGCAGTTCTTC
CASSHRLAAPNNEQFF
>few|TRBV4-2|TRBD2|TRBJ2-3
TGTGCCAGCAGGACGGGGGGAGTGGGCTCAGATACGCAGTATTTT
CASRTGGVGSDTQYF
>few|TRBV12-3/TRBV12-4|TRBD1|TRBJ2-1
TGTGCCAGCAAGGGACAGGGGGACAAAAGCTCCTACAATGAGCAGTTCTTC
CASKGQGDKSSYNEQFF
>.|TRBV6-2/TRBV6-3|.|TRBJ1-5
TGTGCCAGCAGTTACTCTTGGGGTGCACATCAGCCCCAGCATTTT
CASSYSWGAHQPQHF
>few|TRBV7-6|TRBD2|TRBJ2-1
TGTGCCAGCAGCTTAGCTAGGCTAGCGGGGGGCCCCTACAATGAGCAGTTCTTC
CASSLARLAGGPYNEQFF
>.|TRBV9|.|TRBJ1-6
TGTGCCAGCAGCGTAGGTGGGGAAAGATCTTCACCCCTCCACTTT
CASSVGGERSSPLHF
>.|TRBV24-1|TRBD2|TRBJ2-1
TGTGCCACCAGTGACCCGACTAGCGCGTCCTACAATGAGCAGTTCTTC
CATSDPTSASYNEQFF
>once|TRBV7-2|TRBD1|TRBJ1-1
TGTGCCAGCAGCCCCAGGGGGTTCGCCACTGAAGCTTTCTTT
CASSPRGFATEAFF
>.|TRBV7-8|.|TRBJ1-1
TGTGCCAGCAGCTTAGTAGAGGCGCCTGAAGCTTTCTTT
CASSLVEAPEAFF
>.|TRBV4-2|.|TRBJ1-6
TGTGCCAGCAGCCAATTTTGGAATTCACCCCTCCACTTT
CASSQFWNSPLHF
>few|TRBV6-5|.|TRBJ2-6
TGTGCCAGCACCCCCCCCGGGAATAACGTCCTGACTTTC
CASTPPGNNVLTF
>.|TRBV10-3|TRBD2|TRBJ2-1
TGTGCCATCAGTGAGGCTAGCGGGGGATACAATGAGCAGTTCTTC
CAISEASGGYNEQFF
>few|TRBV7-2|TRBD1|TRBJ2-1
TGTGCCAGCAGCACGGGACAGGGCAATGAGCAGTTCTTC
CASSTGQGNEQFF
>.|TRBV7-2|TRBD1|TRBJ1-2
TGTGCCAGCAGCTTACAACCTACCAACGACAGGGAAGGTGATGGCTACACCTTC
CASSLQPTNDREGDGYTF
>.|TRBV11-2|.|TRBJ2-1
TGTGCCAGCAGCTTAGGCTGGCCCTCCTACAATGAGCAGTTCTTC
CASSLGWPSYNEQFF
>few|TRBV19|.|TRBJ2-2
TGTGCCAGTAGTATATACAGATTGAACACCGGGGAGCTGTTTTTT
CASSIYRLNTGELFF
>.|TRBV6-2/TRBV6-3|.|TRBJ2-4
TGTGCCAGCAGTTACGTGCCGGGGGCCCCGACAGACATTCAGTACTTC
CASSYVPGAPTDIQYF
>few|TRBV7-2|TRBD2|TRBJ2-7
TGTGCCAGCAGCTTCCGGCGGCGGGCGGGGGACGAGCAGTACTTC
CASSFRRRAGDEQYF
>.|TRBV12-3/TRBV12-4|.|TRBJ2-7
TGTGCCAGCAGTGCCGACTCCTACGAGCAGTACTTC
CASSADSYEQYF
>few|TRBV13|.|TRBJ2-5
TGTGCCAGCAGCTTAAGGGCGGAAGAGACCCAGTACTTC
CASSLRAEETQYF
>.|TRBV28|.|TRBJ1-1
TGTGCCAGCAGTTTGAGGGTGAACACTGAAGCTTTCTTT
CASSLRVNTEAFF
>few|TRBV19|.|TRBJ1-4
TGTGCCAGTAGTATCGCTGGGGGAGGCGAAAAACTGTTTTTT
CASSIAGGGEKLFF
>few|TRBV4-1|.|TRBJ1-6
TGCGCCAGCAGCCAATTCCTCTCCTATAATTCACCCCTCCACTTT
CASSQFLSYNSPLHF